This is a list of T cell receptor beta chains from one sample in a study of regulatory T cells in long-lasting Graves disease. TCRdb re-analysed the multiplex PCR reads in MiXCR, keeping a single row per CDR3 protein. The sample includes a few hundred thousand distinct CDR3 sequences, 14% of them seen just once. These same data were also listed under a study on T cells in Graves' hyperthyroidism and ophthalmopathy.

The specimen was peripheral blood mononuclear cells (PBMCs), collected at new diagnosis, from a patient treated with antithyroid drugs. These receptors were taken from a woman in her forties or fifties with Graves disease. Both conserved end residues are part of each CDR3. The D gene is left open where the match is weak. Some rows mark clone size as missing; the rest say once, few, many or name a class of expanded clone.

16	TRBV9	TRBD2	NA	TRBJ2-1	TGTGCCAGCAGCGTAGGGGGTAGCGGGACTTACAATGAGCAGTTCTTC	CASSVGGSGTYNEQFF
15	TRBV10-3	NA	many	TRBJ1-3	TGTGCCATCAGTGGGGGCCACAACTCTGGAAACACCATATATTTT	CAISGGHNSGNTIYF
14	TRBV3-1	TRBD2	many	TRBJ2-7	TGTGCCAGCAGTACTAGCGGGAGGTCCTACGAGCAGTACTTC	CASSTSGRSYEQYF
15	TRBV7-3	NA	many	TRBJ1-4	TGTGCCAGCAGCCAGTCGGGACGAAGTAATGAAAAACTGTTTTTT	CASSQSGRSNEKLFF
14	TRBV5-1	TRBD2	many	TRBJ2-7	TGCGCCAGCAGCCCTAGCGGGAGGTCGGGCGAGCAGTACTTC	CASSPSGRSGEQYF
15	TRBV5-1	TRBD1	few	TRBJ1-3	TGCGCCAGCAGCCCGACAGGGATCTCTGGAAACACCATATATTTT	CASSPTGISGNTIYF
15	TRBV5-1	NA	many	TRBJ2-1	TGTGCCAGCAGCCTAGGGGGACTACTCTACAATGAGCAGTTCTTC	CASSLGGLLYNEQFF
17	TRBV20-1	TRBD1	NA	TRBJ2-6	TGCAGTGCTAGAGAGCCGGGACAGAGCTCTGGGGCCAACGTCCTGACTTTC	CSAREPGQSSGANVLTF
16	TRBV2	NA	many	TRBJ2-2	NA	CASSTSRRENTGELFF
16	TRBV3-1	TRBD2	many	TRBJ2-5	TGTGCCAGCAGCCAAGACCTCGGACTAGCGGGAGAGGCCCAGTACTTC	CASSQDLGLAGEAQYF
16	TRBV18	TRBD1	few	TRBJ2-1	TGTGCCAGCTCACCACCGGGGACAGGGGTTTGGAATGAGCAGTTCTTC	CASSPPGTGVWNEQFF
15	TRBV9	NA	NA	TRBJ2-1	TGTGCCAGCAGCGGGGGGGCCCCTACCTACAATGAGCAGTTCTTC	CASSGGAPTYNEQFF
14	TRBV29-1	NA	few	TRBJ2-4	TGCAGCGTTGCGCGGGGAGAAGCCAAAAACATTCAGTACTTC	CSVARGEAKNIQYF
15	TRBV11-3	TRBD2	many	TRBJ2-5	TGTGCCAGCAGCTCTGGGACTAGCGTTCAAGAGACCCAGTACTTC	CASSSGTSVQETQYF
15	TRBV28	NA	NA	TRBJ1-4	TGTGCCAGCAGTCCGCAGGCGGCAGGGTCTGGAAAACTGTTTTTT	CASSPQAAGSGKLFF
16	TRBV19	NA	NA	TRBJ1-5	TGTGCCAGTAGTATATACCAACGGGGGGCGGATCAGCCCCAGCATTTT	CASSIYQRGADQPQHF
16	TRBV7-2	NA	NA	TRBJ2-6	TGTGCCAGCAGCTTAGTGGCAGTTGCTGGGGCCAACGTCCTGACTTTC	CASSLVAVAGANVLTF
15	TRBV6-1	NA	many	TRBJ2-7	TGTGCCAGCAGTCCCTGGACAATCTATCCCTACGAGCAGTACTTC	CASSPWTIYPYEQYF
18	TRBV6-2/TRBV6-3	TRBD1	many	TRBJ2-5	TGTGCCAGCAGTCGGATCCGGGACAGCGTCACCTGGGAAGAGACCCAGTACTTC	CASSRIRDSVTWEETQYF
11	TRBV11-2	NA	many	TRBJ2-5	TGTGCCAGCAGCTTAGAAGAGACCCAGTACTTC	CASSLEETQYF
13	TRBV7-9	TRBD1	many	TRBJ2-3	TGTGCCAGCAGCCCCCCGACAGGGAATACGCAGTATTTT	CASSPPTGNTQYF
14	TRBV3-1	TRBD2	NA	TRBJ2-1	TGTGCCAGCAGCCAGGAGGGAGGGTTCAATGAGCAGTTCTTC	CASSQEGGFNEQFF
14	TRBV20-1	NA	many	TRBJ2-2	TGCAGTGCACCCCAGGGGGGAAGTGGCGGGGAGCTGTTTTTT	CSAPQGGSGGELFF
14	TRBV3-1	TRBD2	many	TRBJ2-1	TGTGCCAGCAGCCAAGGACTAGCGAGGAATGAGCAGTTCTTC	CASSQGLARNEQFF
13	TRBV20-1	NA	many	TRBJ1-1	TGCAGTGCTAGAGCAGCTATGAACACTGAAGCTTTCTTT	CSARAAMNTEAFF
19	TRBV6-5	TRBD2	few	TRBJ2-2	TGTGCCAGCAGTTACCTGGGACTAGCGGGAGGCTCGAACACCGGGGAGCTGTTTTTT	CASSYLGLAGGSNTGELFF
12	TRBV20-1	TRBD1	NA	TRBJ1-2	TGCAGTGCTGGGGACAGAATGGAGGGCTACACCTTC	CSAGDRMEGYTF
9	TRBV28	NA	NA	TRBJ1-1	TGTGCCAGGAACACTGAAGCTTTCTTT	CARNTEAFF
15	TRBV6-2/TRBV6-3	NA	many	TRBJ1-4	TGTGCCAGCAGTGAAACGGTGGGACTGAATGAAAAACTGTTTTTT	CASSETVGLNEKLFF
15	TRBV20-1	NA	NA	TRBJ2-3	TGCAGTGCTAGTGGTCTGTGGCCCAGCACAGATACGCGGTATTTT	CSASGLWPSTDTRYF
14	TRBV20-1	NA	many	TRBJ2-7	TGCAGTGCGAGCCCCCCCCTCGCGACCTACGAGCAGTACTTC	CSASPPLATYEQYF
12	TRBV10-3	NA	few	TRBJ2-7	TGTGCCATAACGGACACCCCCTACGAGCAGTACTTC	CAITDTPYEQYF
19	TRBV9	NA	many	TRBJ1-1	TGTGCCAGCAGCGTAGGGCCCCGGGGACCGGGACGGTGGTTCACTGAAGCTTTCTTT	CASSVGPRGPGRWFTEAFF
17	TRBV28	TRBD2	NA	TRBJ2-3	TGTGCCAGCAGTTTTCGGGGTGCGGGAGGGCCCACAGATACGCAGTATTTT	CASSFRGAGGPTDTQYF
16	TRBV5-1	TRBD2	many	TRBJ2-3	TGCGCCAGCAGAAAAGGGACTAGCGGGAGTACAGATACGCAGTATTTT	CASRKGTSGSTDTQYF
15	TRBV28	NA	many	TRBJ2-1	TGTGCCAGCATCCTGGGACAAAGCTCCTACAATGAGCAGTTCTTC	CASILGQSSYNEQFF
14	TRBV2	TRBD1	NA	TRBJ1-6	TGTGCCAGCAAGCAGACAGGGGGTACCTCACCCCTCCACTTT	CASKQTGGTSPLHF
13	TRBV20-1	TRBD1	many	TRBJ2-1	TGCAGTGCTAGGAGGGACAGGGGTGCGGGACGGTTCTTC	CSARRDRGAGRFF
14	TRBV29-1	NA	NA	TRBJ2-3	TGCAGCGTGGATCAGGGGTTCATCACAGATACGCAGTATTTT	CSVDQGFITDTQYF
15	TRBV5-5	TRBD1	NA	TRBJ1-2	TGTGCCAGCAGCCCGGGACAGGGGCGTGACTATGGCTACACCTTC	CASSPGQGRDYGYTF
13	TRBV24-1	NA	NA	TRBJ2-5	TGTGCCACCATGTCGAAGTACCAAGAGACCCAGTACTTC	CATMSKYQETQYF
16	TRBV18	NA	NA	TRBJ2-2	TGTGCCAGCTCACCACTACGGACAGAGAACACCGGGGAGCTGTTTTTT	CASSPLRTENTGELFF
15	TRBV2	TRBD1	many	TRBJ1-4	TGTGCCAGCAGGACCCAGGGGGCAACTAATGAAAAACTGTTTTTT	CASRTQGATNEKLFF
15	TRBV2	NA	many	TRBJ1-5	TGTGCCAGCAGCGCCCGGGACAACCGCAATCAGCCCCAGCATTTT	CASSARDNRNQPQHF
14	TRBV6-1	NA	few	TRBJ2-5	TGTGCCAGCAGTGAGTGGACAGTGCAAGAGACCCAGTACTTC	CASSEWTVQETQYF
13	TRBV6-5	NA	many	TRBJ2-2	TGTGCCAGCAGTTACCAGGTCACCGGGGAGCTGTTTTTT	CASSYQVTGELFF
15	TRBV4-1	NA	NA	TRBJ2-7	TGCGCCAGCAGCCAAGAGACACCCGCATCCTACGAGCAGTACTTC	CASSQETPASYEQYF
15	TRBV19	NA	few	TRBJ1-2	TGTGCCAGTAGCCGCCCGGGACTCTTAAACTATGGCTACACCTTC	CASSRPGLLNYGYTF
15	TRBV5-5	NA	many	TRBJ2-7	TGTGCCAGCAGCTTGGATGACAGAATAACCTACGAGCAGTACTTC	CASSLDDRITYEQYF
15	TRBV27	NA	NA	TRBJ1-5	TGTGCCAGCAGTTTATCCCCTCCTAGCAATCAGCCCCAGCATTTT	CASSLSPPSNQPQHF
15	TRBV20-1	TRBD1	NA	TRBJ1-2	TGCAGTGCTAGACCTTTGGACAGGGGTAATTATGGCTACACCTTC	CSARPLDRGNYGYTF
15	TRBV6-1	NA	NA	TRBJ1-5	TGTGCCAGCGCACCGAGGGGAGGTAGCAATCAGCCCCAGCATTTT	CASAPRGGSNQPQHF
14	TRBV6-5	TRBD1	many	TRBJ2-7	TGTGCCAGCAGTTTCTCGACAGGGTCCTACGAGCAGTACTTC	CASSFSTGSYEQYF